The clone carrying this TCR beta chain showed up just a few times. What it binds is not known. The data were taken from a study of T cells after yellow fever vaccination. The study's findings and limits: Post-booster repertoires contained most primary-vaccination clones again (about 95% CD4, approximately 88% CD8). Researchers noted that a small share of clonotypes showed up in both CD4 and CD8 compartments.

The CDR3 totals 17 residues. The germline V gene encodes CDR1 KGHDR and CDR2 SFDVKD. V lost 3 bases and J lost 7; bases outside the gene matches: 10. Generation of TCR cDNA used 5'RACE template switching (which added a universal primer site and UMIs). TCRdb reanalysed the 5' RACE reads using MiXCR and keeps one entry per CDR3 protein. The repertoire holds 200,000 to 250,000 distinct CDR3 sequences, with about 3% as singletons. This rearrangement joins TRBV24-1 to TRBJ2-1; the match to TRBD2 covers 11 bases. This TCR came from a man between 18 and 29 years old who received the YFV17D yellow fever vaccine. Sequenced material: CD4+ T cells sorted from PBMCs, taken 10 days after the yellow fever booster vaccination. CDR3 in DNA: TGTGCCACCAGTGATACATATAGCGGGGGGGCCTGGAATGAGCAGTTCTTC. This encodes CATSDTYSGGAWNEQFF.